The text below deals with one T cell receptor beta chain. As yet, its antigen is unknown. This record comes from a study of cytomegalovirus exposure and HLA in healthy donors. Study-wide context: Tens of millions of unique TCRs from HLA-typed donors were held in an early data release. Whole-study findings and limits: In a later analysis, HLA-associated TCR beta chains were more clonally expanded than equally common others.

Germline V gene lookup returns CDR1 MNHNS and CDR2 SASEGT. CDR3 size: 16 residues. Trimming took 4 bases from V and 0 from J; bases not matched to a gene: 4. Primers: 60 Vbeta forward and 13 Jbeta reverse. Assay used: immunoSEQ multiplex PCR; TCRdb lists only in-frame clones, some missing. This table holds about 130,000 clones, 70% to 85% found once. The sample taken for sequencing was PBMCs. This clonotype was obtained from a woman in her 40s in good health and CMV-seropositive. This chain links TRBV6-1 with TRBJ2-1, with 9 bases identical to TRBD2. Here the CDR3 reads CASSATSGSSYNEQFF. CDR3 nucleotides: TGTGCCAGCAGTGCGACTAGCGGAAGCTCCTACAATGAGCAGTTCTTC.